This T cell receptor beta chain stems from a study of shared clonotypes between healthy human individuals. Libraries were prepared by immunoSEQ multiplex PCR; TCRdb keeps only in-frame clonotypes and omits some of them. The table lists roughly 2 million clones, about 95% of them singletons. This CDR3 spans 15 amino acids. With 5 bases clipped from V and 2 bases from J, the junction kept 2 bases outside the gene matches. Germline V CDR1 and CDR2: SNHLY, FYNNEI. Note on this clone: The antigen is undetermined.

Findings of the study overall: Sharing of clonotypes among donors was expected to vary with sequencing depth.

The origin of this receptor is a man in his late teens or twenties in good health. Sequencing was carried out using naive CD4+ T cells sorted from blood. Subset reported: CD45RA+ positively selected. The J gene is TRBJ2-3, the V gene TRBV2, with TRBD2 matching 12 bases. The CDR3 DNA follows: TGTGCCAGCAGTAGACTAGCGGGGGTCACAGATACGCAGTATTTT. Translating it yields CASSRLAGVTDTQYF. Full variable domain (outside the CDR3, taken from reference TRBV2 and TRBJ2-3): EPEVTQTPSHQVTQMGQEVILRCVPISNHLYFYWYRQILGQKVEFLVSFYNNEISEKSEIFDDQFSVERPDGSNFTLKIRSTKLEDSAMYFCASSRLAGVTDTQYFGPGTRLTVL.